The rows below give T cell receptor beta chains drawn from one sample of a study of blood T cells in healthy people across ages. TCRdb reanalysed the 5' RACE reads using MiXCR and keeps one entry per CDR3 protein. The table has around 780,000 distinct CDR3 sequences, approximately 60% seen once; the top ten hold 25% to 30%. Sequenced material: blood. The receptor set was obtained from a man aged 40-49 years in good health. The CDR3 runs from the conserved cysteine through the conserved F or W. Each record gives: clone size, J gene, V gene, D gene, CDR3 DNA, CDR3 protein. The D gene is left open where the match is weak. Size is stated for part of the rows, as once, few or many counts, or as a class when the clone is expanded.

few | TRBJ2-5 | TRBV29-1 | . | TGCAGCGTTGGTCTTGGGGAGACCCAGTACTTC | CSVGLGETQYF
few | TRBJ2-7 | TRBV7-3 | TRBD2 | TGTGCCAGCAGCCATGGGACTAGCGCCAATGAGCAGTACTTC | CASSHGTSANEQYF
. | TRBJ2-7 | TRBV27 | TRBD2 | TGTGCCAGCAGTCCTTCTAGCGGGAGCCCCAACGAGCAGTACTTC | CASSPSSGSPNEQYF
. | TRBJ1-5 | TRBV5-1 | . | TGCGCCAGCACCAGGGAGGTGTTTCGGCCCCAGCATTTT | CASTREVFRPQHF
. | TRBJ2-5 | TRBV20-1 | . | TGCAGTGCCCGGGCCAGCAGACGAGAGACCCAGTACTTC | CSARASRRETQYF
. | TRBJ2-1 | TRBV7-9 | . | TGTGCCAGCAGCCTACCACAGGGCTGGTCGGACAATGAGCAGTTCTTC | CASSLPQGWSDNEQFF
. | TRBJ1-2 | TRBV6-4 | . | TGTGCCAGCAGTGGAGGAATAGGAACGGGCTACACCTTC | CASSGGIGTGYTF
. | TRBJ1-2 | TRBV5-1 | TRBD1 | TGCGCCAGCAGCGTACAGGGGGATACTGGCTACACCTTC | CASSVQGDTGYTF
. | TRBJ2-7 | TRBV29-1 | . | TGCAGCGTGAAGGGAACCCTTGGGTCCTACGAGCAGTACTTC | CSVKGTLGSYEQYF
. | TRBJ2-1 | TRBV6-2/TRBV6-3 | . | TGTGCCAGCAGTTACGTCCCGGGTTCAACCCATGAGCAGTTCTTC | CASSYVPGSTHEQFF
. | TRBJ2-4 | TRBV12-3/TRBV12-4 | . | TGTGCCAGCAGCTTAGACGTGGGGGGCCAAAACATTCAGTACTTC | CASSLDVGGQNIQYF
few | TRBJ1-1 | TRBV12-3/TRBV12-4 | . | TGTGCCAGCAGGCCGACTACAGGTTCCAACACTGAAGCTTTCTTT | CASRPTTGSNTEAFF
few | TRBJ2-7 | TRBV9 | . | TGTGCCAGCAGCAAACGAGGGGGTTGCGAGCAGTACTTC | CASSKRGGCEQYF
. | TRBJ2-7 | TRBV9 | . | TGTGCCAGCAGCGTAGGCGACGGAACCTATTACGAGCAGTACTTC | CASSVGDGTYYEQYF
. | TRBJ2-7 | TRBV20-1 | . | TGCAGTGCTTGGAGGGCCTCGGGCTACGAGCAGTACTTC | CSAWRASGYEQYF
. | TRBJ2-3 | TRBV4-1 | TRBD2 | TGCGCCAGCAGCCAGGATGTAGCGGGAGCAGTTACAGATACGCAGTATTTT | CASSQDVAGAVTDTQYF
. | TRBJ2-1 | TRBV4-1 | TRBD1 | TGTGCCAGCAGCCAGGGGACAGGAAACAATGAGCAGTTCTTC | CASSQGTGNNEQFF
. | TRBJ2-1 | TRBV25-1 | . | TGTGCCAGCAGGGGGGATAACAATGAGCAGTTCTTC | CASRGDNNEQFF
. | TRBJ2-3 | TRBV28 | . | TGTGCCAGCAGTTTAACGCCGGGAGCGCCCTGGTATTTT | CASSLTPGAPWYF
. | TRBJ2-7 | TRBV10-2 | TRBD2 | TGCGCCAGCAGTGAACAATTTAGCGGGAGTCTCTCCTACGAGCAGTACTTC | CASSEQFSGSLSYEQYF
. | TRBJ2-3 | TRBV20-1 | . | TGCAGTGCCAGGTTAGGCACAGATACGCAGTATTTT | CSARLGTDTQYF
once | TRBJ2-3 | TRBV4-2 | TRBD2 | TGTGCCAGCAGCCAAGTTCGTAGTAGCGGGAGGGCCCAGCCTAGCACAGATACGCAGTATTTT | CASSQVRSSGRAQPSTDTQYF
. | TRBJ2-5 | TRBV14 | . | TGTGCCAGCAGCCACCGACCTCGATTGCAGTACTTC | CASSHRPRLQYF
few | TRBJ2-7 | TRBV27 | TRBD2 | TGTGCCAGCGGACCACTAGCGGGCTACGAGCAGTACTTC | CASGPLAGYEQYF
. | TRBJ2-5 | TRBV7-2 | . | TGTGCCAGCAGCCCGTGGGGTAGCCTGGGAGAGACCCAGTACTTC | CASSPWGSLGETQYF
. | TRBJ2-7 | TRBV11-3 | . | TGTGCCAGCAGCTTAGAAAGAGGGCACTTTTACGAGCAGTACTTC | CASSLERGHFYEQYF
. | TRBJ2-7 | TRBV28 | . | TGTGCCAGCGGGCAGGGTAACTACGAGCAGTACTTC | CASGQGNYEQYF
. | TRBJ2-6 | TRBV10-3 | . | TGTGCCATCAGTGGGGGTTTCTCTGGGGCCAACGTCCTGACTTTC | CAISGGFSGANVLTF